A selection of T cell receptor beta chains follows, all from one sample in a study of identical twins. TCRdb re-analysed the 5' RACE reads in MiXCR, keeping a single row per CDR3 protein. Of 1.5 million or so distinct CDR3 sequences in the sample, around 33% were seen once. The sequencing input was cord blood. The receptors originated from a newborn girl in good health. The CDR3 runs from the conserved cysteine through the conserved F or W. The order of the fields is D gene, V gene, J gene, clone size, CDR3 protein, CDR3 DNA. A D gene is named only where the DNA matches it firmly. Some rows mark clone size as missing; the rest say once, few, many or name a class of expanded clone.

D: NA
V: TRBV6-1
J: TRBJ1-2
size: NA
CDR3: CASSEEVGAAYYGYTF
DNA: TGTGCCAGCAGTGAAGAGGTGGGGGCTGCGTACTATGGCTACACCTTC

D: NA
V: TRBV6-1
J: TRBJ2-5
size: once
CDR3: CASSLSGTPQETQYF
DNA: TGTGCCAGCAGTCTCTCCGGGACACCCCAAGAGACCCAGTACTTC

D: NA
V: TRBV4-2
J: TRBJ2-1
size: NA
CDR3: CASSQEAGYEQFF
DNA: TGTGCCAGCAGCCAAGAGGCGGGCTATGAGCAGTTCTTC

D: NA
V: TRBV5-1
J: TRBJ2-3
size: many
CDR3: CASSPVSRSTDTQYF
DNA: TGCGCCAGCAGCCCGGTTAGCCGCTCCACAGATACGCAGTATTTT

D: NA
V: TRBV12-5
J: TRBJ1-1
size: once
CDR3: CANGLGGTEAFF
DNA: TGTGCTAATGGTTTGGGAGGCACTGAAGCTTTCTTT

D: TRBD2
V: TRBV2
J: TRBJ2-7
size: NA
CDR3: CASSELVGIAGGLTPPTSYEQYF
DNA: TGTGCCAGCAGTGAACTGGTAGGAATAGCGGGGGGGCTAACTCCTCCGACTTCCTACGAGCAGTACTTC

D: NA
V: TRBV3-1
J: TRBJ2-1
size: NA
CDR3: CASSQDPPGFQETQFF
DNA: TGTGCCAGCAGCCAAGACCCACCGGGGTTTCAAGAGACCCAGTTCTTC

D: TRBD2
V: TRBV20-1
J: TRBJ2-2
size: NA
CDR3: CSARGTSRTGELFF
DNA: TGCAGTGCTAGAGGGACTAGCAGGACCGGGGAGCTGTTTTTT

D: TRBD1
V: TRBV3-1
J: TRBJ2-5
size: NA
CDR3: CASSQHPGQGDPYF
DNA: TGTGCCAGCAGCCAACACCCGGGACAGGGGGACCCGTACTTC

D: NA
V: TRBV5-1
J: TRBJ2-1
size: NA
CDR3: CASSLVLSGQVRYNEQFF
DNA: TGCGCCAGCAGCTTGGTGCTTAGCGGCCAGGTGAGGTACAATGAGCAGTTCTTC

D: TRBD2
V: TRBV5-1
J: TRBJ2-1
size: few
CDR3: CASSSGLAGLGEQFF
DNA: TGCGCCAGCAGCTCGGGACTAGCGGGACTCGGGGAGCAGTTCTTC

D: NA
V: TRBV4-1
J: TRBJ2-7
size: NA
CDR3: CASSQGQETYNEQYF
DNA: TGCGCCAGCAGCCAAGGCCAGGAGACCTACAATGAGCAGTACTTC

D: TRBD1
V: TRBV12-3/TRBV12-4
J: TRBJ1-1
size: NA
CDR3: CASSYFLRGTATTEAFF
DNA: TGTGCCAGCAGTTACTTTTTGAGGGGGACAGCGACCACTGAAGCTTTCTTT

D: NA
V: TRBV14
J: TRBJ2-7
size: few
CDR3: CASSLNKGPSFVVCEQYF
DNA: TGTGCCAGCAGCCTGAACAAGGGGCCCTCCTTTGTAGTTTGCGAGCAGTACTTC

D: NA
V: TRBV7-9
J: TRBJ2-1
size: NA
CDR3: CASSPYSLGSYNEQFF
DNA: TGTGCCAGCAGCCCGTACTCCTTGGGGTCCTACAATGAGCAGTTCTTC

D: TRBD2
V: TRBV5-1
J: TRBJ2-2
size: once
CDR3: CASNPGLADYRGTGELFF
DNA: TGCGCCAGCAACCCGGGACTAGCGGATTATCGGGGCACCGGGGAGCTGTTTTTT

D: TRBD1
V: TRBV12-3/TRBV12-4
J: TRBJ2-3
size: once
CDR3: CVSSLAPTYQGASTDTQYF
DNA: TGTGTCAGCAGTTTAGCCCCAACTTATCAGGGGGCGAGCACAGATACGCAGTATTTT

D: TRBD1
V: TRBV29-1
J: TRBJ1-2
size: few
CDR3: CSVEDRGKGYTF
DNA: TGCAGCGTTGAAGACAGGGGGAAGGGCTACACCTTC